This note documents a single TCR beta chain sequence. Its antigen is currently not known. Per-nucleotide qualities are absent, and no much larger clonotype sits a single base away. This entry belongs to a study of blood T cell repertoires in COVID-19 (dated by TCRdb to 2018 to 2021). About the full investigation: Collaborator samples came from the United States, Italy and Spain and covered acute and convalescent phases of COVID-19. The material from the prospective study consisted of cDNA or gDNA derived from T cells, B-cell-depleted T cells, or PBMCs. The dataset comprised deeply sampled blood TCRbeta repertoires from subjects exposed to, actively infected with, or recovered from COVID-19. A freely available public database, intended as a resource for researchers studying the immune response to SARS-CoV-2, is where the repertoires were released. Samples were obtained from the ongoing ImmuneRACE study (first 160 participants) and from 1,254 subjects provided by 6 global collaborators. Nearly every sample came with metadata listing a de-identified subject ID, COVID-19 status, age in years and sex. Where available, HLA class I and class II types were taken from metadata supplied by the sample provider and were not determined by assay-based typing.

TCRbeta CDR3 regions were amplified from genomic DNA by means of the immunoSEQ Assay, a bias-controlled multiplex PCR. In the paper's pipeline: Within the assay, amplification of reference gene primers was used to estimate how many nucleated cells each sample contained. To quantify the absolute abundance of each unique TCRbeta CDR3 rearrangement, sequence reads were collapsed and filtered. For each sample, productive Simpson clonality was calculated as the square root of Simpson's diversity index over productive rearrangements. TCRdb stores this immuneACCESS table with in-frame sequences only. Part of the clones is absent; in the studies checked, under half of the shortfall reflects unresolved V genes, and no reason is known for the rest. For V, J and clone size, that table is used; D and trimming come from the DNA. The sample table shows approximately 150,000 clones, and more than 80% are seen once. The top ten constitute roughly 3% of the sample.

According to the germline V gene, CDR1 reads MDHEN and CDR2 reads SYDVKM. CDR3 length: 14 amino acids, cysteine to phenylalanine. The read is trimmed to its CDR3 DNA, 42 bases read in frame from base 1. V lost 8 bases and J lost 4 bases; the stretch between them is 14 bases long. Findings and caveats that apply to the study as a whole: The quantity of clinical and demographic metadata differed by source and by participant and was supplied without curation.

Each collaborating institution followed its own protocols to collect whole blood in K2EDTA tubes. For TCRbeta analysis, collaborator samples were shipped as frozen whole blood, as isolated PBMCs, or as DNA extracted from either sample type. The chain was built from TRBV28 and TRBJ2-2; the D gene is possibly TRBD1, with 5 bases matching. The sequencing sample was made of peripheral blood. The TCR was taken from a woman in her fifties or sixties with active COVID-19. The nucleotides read TGTGCCAGCCAGGGCTTTAGTTCCACCGGGGAGCTGTTTTTT. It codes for CASQGFSSTGELFF.